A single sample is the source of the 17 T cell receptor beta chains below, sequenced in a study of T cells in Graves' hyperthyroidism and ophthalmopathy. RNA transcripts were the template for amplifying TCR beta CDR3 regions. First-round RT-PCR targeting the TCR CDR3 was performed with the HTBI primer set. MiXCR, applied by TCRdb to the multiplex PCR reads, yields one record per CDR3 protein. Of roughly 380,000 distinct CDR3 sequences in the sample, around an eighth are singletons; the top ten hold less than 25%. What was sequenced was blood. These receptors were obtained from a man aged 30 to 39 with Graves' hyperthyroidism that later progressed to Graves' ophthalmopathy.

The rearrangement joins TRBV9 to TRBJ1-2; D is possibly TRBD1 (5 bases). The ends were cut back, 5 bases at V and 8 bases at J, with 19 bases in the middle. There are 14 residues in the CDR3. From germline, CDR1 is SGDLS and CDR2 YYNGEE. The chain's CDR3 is CASRDPGTSRGYTF. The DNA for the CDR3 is TGTGCCAGCAGGGACCCCGGGACTTCGAGGGGCTACACCTTC.

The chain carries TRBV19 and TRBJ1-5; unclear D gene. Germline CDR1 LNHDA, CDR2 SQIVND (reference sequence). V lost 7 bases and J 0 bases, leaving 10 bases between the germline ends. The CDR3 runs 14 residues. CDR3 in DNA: TGTGCCAGTATGAGAGCAAATAGCAATCAGCCCCAGCATTTT. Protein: CASMRANSNQPQHF.

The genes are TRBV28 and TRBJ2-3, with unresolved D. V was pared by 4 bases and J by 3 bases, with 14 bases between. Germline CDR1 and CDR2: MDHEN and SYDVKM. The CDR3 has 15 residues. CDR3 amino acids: CASSSTGFATDTQYF. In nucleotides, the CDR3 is TGTGCCAGCAGTTCCACCGGGTTTGCGACAGATACGCAGTATTTT.

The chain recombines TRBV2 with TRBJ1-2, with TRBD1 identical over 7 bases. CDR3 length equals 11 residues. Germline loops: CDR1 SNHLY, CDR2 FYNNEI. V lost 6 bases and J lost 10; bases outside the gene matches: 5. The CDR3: CASRTGSPYTF. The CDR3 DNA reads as TGTGCCAGCAGGACAGGGAGCCCCTACACCTTC.

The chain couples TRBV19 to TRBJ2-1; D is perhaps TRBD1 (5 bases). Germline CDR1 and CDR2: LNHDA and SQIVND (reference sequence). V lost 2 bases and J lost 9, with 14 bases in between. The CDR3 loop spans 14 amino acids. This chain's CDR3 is CASSIRGGFGEQFF. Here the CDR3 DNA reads TGTGCCAGTAGTATAAGGGGTGGGTTTGGTGAGCAGTTCTTC.

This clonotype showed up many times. CDR3 DNA sequence: TGTGCCAGCAGCCAAGTCGGGGGCGCGACTGAAGCTTTCTTT. It encodes CASSQVGGATEAFF. This chain links TRBV3-1 with TRBJ1-1, with D maybe TRBD1 (6 bases). Germline-derived CDR1 and CDR2 are LGHDT and YNNKEL (reference sequence). Trimming removed 1 base at V and 5 bases at J, with 11 bases between. The CDR3 consists of 14 residues.

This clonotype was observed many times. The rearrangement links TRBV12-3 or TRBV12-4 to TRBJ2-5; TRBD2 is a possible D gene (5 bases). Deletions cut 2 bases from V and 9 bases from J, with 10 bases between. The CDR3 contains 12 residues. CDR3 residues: CASSLRGAAQYF. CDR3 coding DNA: TGTGCCAGCAGTTTACGGGGAGCGGCCCAGTACTTC.

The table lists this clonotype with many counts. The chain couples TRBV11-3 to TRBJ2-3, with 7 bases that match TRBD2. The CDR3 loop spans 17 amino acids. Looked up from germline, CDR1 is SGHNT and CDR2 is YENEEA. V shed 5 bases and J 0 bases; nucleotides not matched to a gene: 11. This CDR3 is CASSPIRGDFSTDTQYF. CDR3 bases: TGTGCCAGCAGCCCTATTCGGGGGGACTTTAGCACAGATACGCAGTATTTT.

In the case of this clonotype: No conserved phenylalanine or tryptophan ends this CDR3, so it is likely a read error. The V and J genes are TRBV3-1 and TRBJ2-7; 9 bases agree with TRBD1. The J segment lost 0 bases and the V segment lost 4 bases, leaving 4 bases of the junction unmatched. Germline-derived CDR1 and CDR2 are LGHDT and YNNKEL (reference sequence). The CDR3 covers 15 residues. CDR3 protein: CASSPTGQGSYEQYC. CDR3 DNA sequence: TGTGCCAGCAGCCCCACGGGACAGGGCTCCTACGAGCAGTACTGC.

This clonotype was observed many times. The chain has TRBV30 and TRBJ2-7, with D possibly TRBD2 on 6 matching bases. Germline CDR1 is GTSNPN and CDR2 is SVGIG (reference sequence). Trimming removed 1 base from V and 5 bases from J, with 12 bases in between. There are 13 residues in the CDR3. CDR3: CAWSEEGPNEQYF. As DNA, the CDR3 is TGTGCCTGGAGTGAGGAGGGGCCAAACGAGCAGTACTTC.

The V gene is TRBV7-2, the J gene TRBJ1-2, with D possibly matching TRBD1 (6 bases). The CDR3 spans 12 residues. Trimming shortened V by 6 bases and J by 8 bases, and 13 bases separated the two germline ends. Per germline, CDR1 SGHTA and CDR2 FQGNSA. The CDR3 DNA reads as TGTGCCAGCAGGCCAATCAGGGGCGGCTACACCTTC. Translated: CASRPIRGGYTF.

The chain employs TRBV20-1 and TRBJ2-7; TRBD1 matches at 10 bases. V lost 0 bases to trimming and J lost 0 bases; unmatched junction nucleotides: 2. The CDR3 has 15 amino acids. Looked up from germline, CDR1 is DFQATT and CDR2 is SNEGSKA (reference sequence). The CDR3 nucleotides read TGCAGTGCTAGAGAACGGACAGGGGGCTCCTACGAGCAGTACTTC. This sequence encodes CSARERTGGSYEQYF.

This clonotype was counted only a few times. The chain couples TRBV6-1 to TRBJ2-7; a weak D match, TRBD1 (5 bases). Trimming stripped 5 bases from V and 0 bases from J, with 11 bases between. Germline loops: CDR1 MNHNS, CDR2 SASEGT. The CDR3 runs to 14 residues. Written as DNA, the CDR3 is TGTGCCAGCAGTCGTACCAGGGCCTCCTACGAGCAGTACTTC. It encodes CASSRTRASYEQYF.

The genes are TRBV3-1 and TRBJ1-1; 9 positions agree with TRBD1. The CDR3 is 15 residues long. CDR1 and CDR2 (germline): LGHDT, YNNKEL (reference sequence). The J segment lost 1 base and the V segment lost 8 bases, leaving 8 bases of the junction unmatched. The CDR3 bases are TGTGCCAGCGGCGACAGGGGGATCAGGAACACTGAAGCTTTCTTT. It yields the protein CASGDRGIRNTEAFF.

CDR3 nucleotides: TGTGCCAGCAGGCCCCCCGGCACTAGCGGGGGGGCCGGGGAGCTGTTTTTT. This sequence encodes CASRPPGTSGGAGELFF. The chain links TRBV7-9 to TRBJ2-2, with 13 bases aligning to TRBD2. The germline V gene encodes CDR1 SEHNR and CDR2 FQNEAQ (reference sequence). This CDR3 is 17 amino acids long. With 6 bases clipped from V and 6 bases from J, the junction kept 10 bases outside the gene matches.

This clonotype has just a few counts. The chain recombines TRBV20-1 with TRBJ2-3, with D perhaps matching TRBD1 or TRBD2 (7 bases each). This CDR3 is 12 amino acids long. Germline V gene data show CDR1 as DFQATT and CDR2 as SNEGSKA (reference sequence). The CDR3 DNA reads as TGCACCCAGGGGGGGGAAGGAGATACGCAGTATTTT. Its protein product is CTQGGEGDTQYF.

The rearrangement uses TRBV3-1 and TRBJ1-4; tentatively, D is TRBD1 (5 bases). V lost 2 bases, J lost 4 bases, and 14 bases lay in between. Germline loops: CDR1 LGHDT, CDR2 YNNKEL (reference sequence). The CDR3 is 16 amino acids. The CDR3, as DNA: TGTGCCAGCAGCCAAAGGCCCGACAGCTATAATGAAAAACTGTTTTTT. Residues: CASSQRPDSYNEKLFF.